The 4 T cell receptor beta chains listed next were all sequenced from one sample in a study of blood T cell repertoires in COVID-19. Method: immunoSEQ multiplex PCR; TCRdb's copy keeps in-frame clones and lacks some. The sample contains roughly 160,000 clones, around nine tenths of which appear only once. The source material was peripheral blood. These receptors were taken from a man between 60 and 70 years old with COVID-19, enrolled during active disease.

This rearrangement joins TRBV5-4 to TRBJ2-2, with D unresolved. CDR1 and CDR2 from the germline V gene are SGHNT and YYREEE (reference sequence). The V gene lost 1 base and the J gene lost 0 bases, with 7 bases spanning the gap. The CDR3 is made up of 15 amino acids. This CDR3 reads CASSLPGSNTGELFF. DNA for the CDR3: TGTGCCAGCAGCTTGCCGGGTTCGAACACCGGGGAGCTGTTTTTT. Combining the CDR3 with reference TRBV5-4 and TRBJ2-2 gives the whole variable domain ETGVTQSPTHLIKTRGQQVTLRCSSQSGHNTVSWYQQALGQGPQFIFQYYREEENGRGNFPPRFSGLQFPNYSSELNVNALELDDSALYLCASSLPGSNTGELFFGEGSRLTVL.

This clone was found a few times. The genes are TRBV7-9 and TRBJ2-7, with TRBD2 identical over 10 bases. Germline CDR1 reads SEHNR; CDR2 reads FQNEAQ (reference sequence). V lost 6 bases to trimming and J lost 2 bases; unmatched junction nucleotides: 7. This CDR3 has 15 residues. This chain's CDR3 is CASSSGLAAPYEQYF. In nucleotides, the CDR3 is TGTGCCAGCAGTTCTGGACTAGCGGCTCCCTACGAGCAGTACTTC.

The chain is built from TRBV7-2 and TRBJ2-2; 9 nucleotides match TRBD2. Germline V gene sequence: CDR1 SGHTA, CDR2 FQGNSA. V gave up 0 bases and J gave up 4 bases; unmatched junction bases: 12. The CDR3 totals 19 residues. The CDR3 region has the DNA TGTGCCAGCAGCTTAGCGCGGGCGGGAGGGCCCTTGAGCACCGGGGAGCTGTTTTTT. Amino acid sequence: CASSLARAGGPLSTGELFF.

This chain joins TRBV19 and TRBJ2-7; tentative D call: TRBD2 (6 bases). The germline gives CDR1 LNHDA, CDR2 SQIVND (reference sequence). V shed 4 bases and J shed 5 bases, with 18 bases lying between them. The CDR3 has 15 residues. DNA of the CDR3: TGTGCCAGTAGTAACAATGGTCAGGGCGGGAACGAGCAGTACTTC. Translating it yields CASSNNGQGGNEQYF.